This T cell receptor beta chain was retrieved from a study of PD-L1 blockade in urothelial cancer (dated by TCRdb to 2016 to 2017). Describing the broader study: Every patient began therapy around 2014 and was given atezolizumab 1,200 mg intravenously every 3 weeks. About 85% of the roughly 29 patients were identified as males with urothelial cancer of bladder origin, and a prior smoking history was reported by 18 of 29 patients. Patients had an ECOG performance status of 0 or 1 and had received between 0 and 3 prior chemotherapy regimens. Blood samples were analyzed 3 weeks after the start of treatment (second dose) and 6 weeks after the start of treatment. Blood samples gave median yields of 141,255 T cells and over 80,000 unique TCRs, along with a median clonality of around 0.08. The study was an exploratory multi-omic analysis of somatic, immune and clinical correlates of response to PD-L1 blockade with atezolizumab in urothelial cancer. Pretreatment tumor samples, along with matched peripheral blood collected serially before and after atezolizumab treatment, underwent TCR sequencing. Durable clinical benefit was defined as progression-free survival longer than 6 months, and TCR features were also tested against progression-free and overall survival. In the same patients, pretreatment tumors underwent whole exome sequencing and RNA sequencing in addition to TCR sequencing. Several patients achieved durable clinical benefit and approximately 19 did not. Pretreatment blood TCR-seq was available for twenty-nine patients, at least one posttreatment blood collection was obtained for around 25 patients, and tumor TCR-seq was available for around 25 patients.

The CDR3 goes from the cysteine to the phenylalanine over 14 residues. The only DNA kept is the CDR3, 42 bases in frame from the first base. From the germline V gene, CDR1 is SGHDT and CDR2 is YYEEEE. Trimming accounts for 4 bases at V and 3 bases at J, while the number of junction bases matched to no gene is 7. A cohort of around 29 patients with locally advanced or metastatic urothelial carcinoma, treated at Memorial Sloan Kettering on a trial protocol, was included. Peripheral blood mononuclear cells were collected pretreatment and during treatment, at between 1 and 8 total time points per patient. The Qiagen DNeasy Blood extraction kit was used to purify genomic DNA from total PBMCs and tumor samples. Collected pretreatment and during treatment, PBMCs were isolated and stored as previously described. This clone came up once. Its target antigen remains unknown. Per-nucleotide qualities are absent, and no much larger clonotype sits a single base away.

Synthetic TCR analog templates were spiked into each PCR so that absolute template abundance could be estimated from read counts. The immunoSEQ assay was used to amplify TCRbeta CDR3 regions from genomic DNA with bias-controlled V and J gene primers. Rearranged TCRbeta segments were sequenced at approximately 20X coverage. Under the source paper's analysis protocol: Sequencing errors were corrected by clustering and CDR3s were annotated against IMGT to assign V, D and J genes. Out-of-frame and stop-codon sequences were excluded, and only productive TCRbeta rearrangements were used in downstream analyses. Clonality was computed as one minus Shannon entropy normalized by the log of the number of unique productive sequences. Clones differing between time points or between blood and tumor were identified using Fisher's exact test with Benjamini-Hochberg correction, with an adjusted p below 0.01 applied as the threshold. Drawn from immuneACCESS, this table holds only the in-frame rearrangements with V and J called that TCRdb kept. Clones are partly lost; checked studies trace under half to an unresolved V gene and leave the rest unexplained. The DNA was the basis for D and trimming; V, J and clone size are from that table. Present in this sample are roughly 84,000 clones, roughly 82% of which were seen just once. The ten biggest clones cover roughly 9.5% of the sample.

General study outcomes and caveats: Greater expansion of tumor-associated TCR clones in peripheral blood 3 weeks after the start of treatment was observed in patients with durable benefit (n of about 21, p = 0.022). Improved progression-free and overall survival was found to be associated with pretreatment peripheral blood TCR clonality below the median. Small sample size (n ≈ 29) and many exploratory analyses mean the results are intended to be hypothesis-generating.

This TCR was recovered from a man in his 70s with urothelial cancer. The chain is encoded by TRBV5-6 joined to TRBJ2-7; TRBD1 fits 7 bases in the junction. Sample: PBMCs, taken around atezolizumab (anti-PD-L1) treatment. The CDR3 corresponds to CASSRQGGGYEQYF. The DNA sequence is TGTGCCAGCAGCCGACAGGGTGGGGGCTACGAGCAGTACTTC.